The sequence of this T cell receptor (beta chain) was determined in a study of blood T cells in healthy people across ages. Study conclusions and caveats: Higher naive T cell percentage went strongly together with higher TCR beta diversity.

Sample-barcoded 5' priming and a J-beta primer mix drove a second PCR of roughly 7 to 11 cycles. TCRdb re-analysed the 5' RACE reads in MiXCR, keeping a single row per CDR3 protein. The sample lists fewer than 2,000,000 distinct CDR3 sequences, roughly two fifths occurring once. Points on this clonotype: What it recognizes is unknown.

This clonotype was sampled from a human donor in good health. The sample was blood.

The CDR3 DNA reads TGTGCCAGCAGTTTCCCTATCGGTGGACAGGGGATTGATGAGCAGTTCTTC. Amino acid sequence: CASSFPIGGQGIDEQFF. V usage is TRBV6-2 or TRBV6-3 and J usage is TRBJ2-1; 9 bases agree with TRBD1. Trimming cost V 4 bases and J 8 bases; bases outside gene matches: 15. This CDR3 spans 17 amino acids. In germline, CDR1 is MNHEY, CDR2 SVGEGT.